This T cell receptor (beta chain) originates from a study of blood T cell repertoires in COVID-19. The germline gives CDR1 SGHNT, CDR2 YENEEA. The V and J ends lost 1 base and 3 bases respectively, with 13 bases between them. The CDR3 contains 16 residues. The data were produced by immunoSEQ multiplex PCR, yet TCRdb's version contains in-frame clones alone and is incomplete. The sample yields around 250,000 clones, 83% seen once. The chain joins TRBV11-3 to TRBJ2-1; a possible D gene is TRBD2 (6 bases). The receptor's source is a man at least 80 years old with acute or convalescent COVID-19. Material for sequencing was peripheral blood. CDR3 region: CASSLGGWRGYNEQFF. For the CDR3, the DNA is TGTGCCAGCAGCTTAGGTGGGTGGCGGGGCTACAATGAGCAGTTCTTC.